This T cell receptor beta chain appears in the sequencing data of a study of CD8+ T cells in alopecia areata (dated by TCRdb to the late 2010s). Concerning the study at large: Treated patients were enrolled in an open-label pilot trial of oral tofacitinib at 5 to 10 mg twice daily for moderate-to-severe alopecia areata. Patients received tofacitinib for 6 to 18 months and were then followed off drug for 6 months to check for delayed response and recurrence. Disease severity in treated patients was measured with the SALT score, which quantifies the percentage of affected scalp surface area. The study used high-throughput TCRbeta sequencing to examine T cell clonal expansion in alopecia areata, in both the C3H/HeJ mouse model and human patients. On the human side, TCRbeta sequencing was run on scalp tissue and on sorted CD4+ and CD8+ peripheral blood T cells from healthy controls and from alopecia areata patients with either patchy or totalis/universalis disease. Biopsies were taken from tofacitinib-treated patients at baseline and again at 4 and 24 weeks into treatment, and several of those patients also had a later scalp biopsy. Scalp clonality was compared among normal scalp (n=4), patchy alopecia areata scalp (n=8), and alopecia totalis/universalis scalp (n=8). RNA came from the PAXgene miRNA kit for fixed scalp, the miRNeasy kit for PBMCs, and the RNeasy kit for mouse skin. immunoSEQ multiplex PCR using 35 Vbeta forward primers and 13 Jbeta reverse primers was used to amplify TCRbeta CDR3 regions. What the study reported, not specific to this receptor: The treated cohort was small, with a single nonresponder, so links between baseline CD8+ expansion and response need larger studies. Compared with mice, TCR sequences shared between patients were less clear, possibly partly because of HLA diversity across the patient population. Many expanded lesional clones persisted in scalp and blood during tofacitinib treatment, which may partly explain relapse after stopping treatment. Compared with normal scalp, lesional scalp, particularly in alopecia totalis/universalis, had higher clonality and more expanded CD8+ clones, which suggests antigenic drive. Resident alphabeta T cells in normal human skin are also sequenced, complicating scalp TCR repertoire analysis, unlike mouse skin dominated by gammadelta T cells. Tofacitinib significantly lowered scalp clonality and the number of expanded CD8+ clones among the top 100 scalp clones.

This clone was seen a few times. The specificity of this receptor is unknown. Per-base qualities were not stored, and no clone one base away is much larger. The sample holds other DNA sequences that translate to the same CDR3. Interpreted using the paper, the treatment or condition label stands for: oral pan-JAK inhibitor, 5-10 mg twice daily. Lesional scalp punch biopsies and peripheral blood were collected from alopecia areata patients. PBMCs were separated by density centrifugation and stained for CD3, CD4 and CD8, after which CD4+ and CD8+ T cells were sorted on a FACSAria. Library preparation employed the immunoSEQ multiplex PCR assay. RNA was extracted from all samples and reverse transcribed into cDNA, which served as template for TCR sequencing. First-strand cDNA was synthesized with SuperScript III using a 2:1 mix of oligo-dT and random hexamers. A synthetic immune receptor repertoire was used to gauge amplification bias, and whatever bias remained was removed computationally. The original pipeline was this. After raw reads were preprocessed to remove errors, the CDR3 was defined following IMGT conventions as running from the conserved cysteine to phenylalanine. Clonality was computed by normalizing Shannon entropy by log2 of the number of productive unique TCRs and subtracting the result from 1. CD4 or CD8 identity of scalp clones was inferred by cross-referencing scalp TCRbeta sequences with sorted blood CD4 and CD8 repertoires. TCRdb holds this immuneACCESS table with in-frame rearrangements only. Some clones are missing; in checked studies, unresolved V genes explain under half, and the rest has no known cause. D and trimming were read from the DNA, whereas the V and J calls and clone size are those reported in that table. The sample yields hundreds of thousands of clones; around three fifths were counted once. The ten largest clones represent about 0.89% of the sample.

The germline ends are 4 bases apart after V is trimmed by 2 bases and J by 2 bases. The CDR3 runs 13 residues from the cysteine to the phenylalanine. Just the 39-base CDR3 DNA is kept, in frame starting at base 1. CDR1 SGHTA and CDR2 FQGNSA were looked up in the germline V gene. The clonotype originates from a human donor with alopecia areata. Material: CD4+ T cells sorted from blood, obtained between weeks 51 and 52, from a patient treated with tofacitinib. This sequence uses TRBV7-2 and TRBJ1-5, with no reliable assignment of the D segment. The CDR3 amino acid sequence is: CASSLRGNQPQHF. The DNA sequence is given as TGTGCCAGCAGCTTACGGGGCAATCAGCCCCAGCATTTT.